What follows are 28 T cell receptor beta chains derived from one specimen sequenced in a study of beta chain features in type 1 diabetes (dated by TCRdb to the late 2010s). The library came from the immunoSEQ multiplex PCR assay. The entire amount of isolated RNA was reverse transcribed using the High Capacity cDNA Reverse Transcription Kit, so the sequenced TCRB transcripts were expressed ones. This immuneACCESS table, as held by TCRdb, lists in-frame sequences with V and J called but not all clones. Of the missing ones, under half trace to an unresolved V gene in checked studies; the others have no known cause. Across this sample there are some 410,000 clones, with around 13% seen only once. The ten biggest clones cover approximately 0.035% of the sample. Sequencing input: naive CD4+ T cells from blood. The cell subset or site label, read with the paper, signifies: true naive CD4+ T cells. These receptors came from a man aged 30-40 years in good health.

The rearrangement joins TRBV9 to TRBJ1-6; D not certain. Germline CDR1 SGDLS, CDR2 YYNGEE. The length of the CDR3 is 12 residues. Trimming removed 3 bases from V and 8 bases from J, with 6 bases in between. This CDR3 is CASSDMYSPLHF. CDR3 bases: TGTGCCAGCAGCGACATGTATTCACCCCTCCACTTT.

This chain links TRBV10-3 with TRBJ2-5, with 9 bases fitting TRBD2. Germline V gene sequence: CDR1 ENHRY, CDR2 SYGVKD. The CDR3 is 14 residues long. Trimming removed 10 bases from V and 5 bases from J; junction bases left unmatched: 11. The CDR3 region is CATLGTSSSETQYF. DNA of the CDR3: TGTGCCACCCTGGGGACTAGCAGTTCGGAGACCCAGTACTTC.

This clone was counted only a few times. The chain employs TRBV28 and TRBJ2-4; 7 nucleotides align to TRBD1. This CDR3 spans 16 amino acids. The V and J ends lost 6 bases and 1 base, in that order; junction bases with no gene match: 9. Per germline, CDR1 MDHEN and CDR2 SYDVKM. This CDR3 reads CASSLRQGFAKNIQYF. DNA for the CDR3: TGTGCCAGCAGCCTCAGACAGGGCTTCGCCAAAAACATTCAGTACTTC.

The chain employs TRBV5-1 and TRBJ2-5; 7 nucleotides agree with TRBD1. This CDR3 is built from 16 residues. The V segment lost 0 bases and the J segment 7 bases; nucleotides outside the gene matches: 12. The germline V gene encodes CDR1 SGHRS and CDR2 YFSETQ. CDR3 residues: CASSLAKTGQSATQYF. The CDR3 nucleotides are TGCGCCAGCAGCTTGGCTAAGACAGGGCAATCGGCGACCCAGTACTTC. Drawing the rest from reference TRBV5-1 and TRBJ2-5, the complete variable domain is KAGVTQTPRYLIKTRGQQVTLSCSPISGHRSVSWYQQTPGQGLQFLFEYFSETQRNKGNFPGRFSGRQFSNSRSEMNVSTLELGDSALYLCASSLAKTGQSATQYFGPGTRLLVL.

This clone was observed a few times. The genes are TRBV7-9 and TRBJ2-3; D remains unclear. Germline V gene sequence: CDR1 SEHNR, CDR2 FQNEAQ (reference sequence). The CDR3 loop spans 12 amino acids. V was cut by 5 bases and J by 0 bases, with 3 bases left in between. CDR3: CASSRSTDTQYF. CDR3 sequence (DNA): TGTGCCAGCAGCCGGAGCACAGATACGCAGTATTTT. The whole variable domain, remainder taken from reference TRBV7-9 and TRBJ2-3, is DTGVSQNPRHKITKRGQNVTFRCDPISEHNRLYWYRQTLGQGPEFLTYFQNEAQLEKSRLLSDRFSAERPKGSFSTLEIQRTEQGDSAMYLCASSRSTDTQYFGPGTRLTVL.

This clone was found a few times. This chain links TRBV5-4 with TRBJ2-1; TRBD2 might be the D (6 bases). V lost 0 bases to trimming and J lost 1 base, with 11 bases between them. The CDR3 is made up of 16 amino acids. Germline CDR1 SGHNT, CDR2 YYREEE (reference sequence). The CDR3 region is CASSLAGLASYNEQFF. The CDR3 bases are TGTGCCAGCAGCTTGGCCGGGCTAGCGTCCTACAATGAGCAGTTCTTC.

The chain couples TRBV21-1 to TRBJ2-7. TRBV21-1 is described as a pseudogene. This CDR3 spans 13 amino acids. As DNA, the CDR3 is TGTGCCAGCAGCAAAGAGAGCCTTTACGAGCAGTACGTC. Its translation is CASSKESLYEQYV.

The rearrangement joins TRBV7-2 to TRBJ2-7; 9 bases are a match to TRBD2. CDR1 and CDR2 (germline): SGHTA, FQGNSA. The CDR3 has 15 residues. The junction had 2 bases not matched to a gene; V was cut back by 1 base and J by 1 base. This CDR3 reads CASSLVTSGSYEQYF. In DNA, the CDR3 is TGTGCCAGCAGCTTAGTGACTAGCGGTTCCTACGAGCAGTACTTC.

This clone has more than one count but fewer than ten. The V and J genes are TRBV10-3 and TRBJ1-3; D is possibly TRBD1 (5 bases). V dropped 8 bases and J dropped 0 bases, with 11 bases sitting between them. The CDR3 has 14 amino acids. The germline gives CDR1 ENHRY, CDR2 SYGVKD. CDR3 DNA sequence: TGTGCCATCGGCCTCGGGGGCTCTGGAAACACCATATATTTT. Its protein is CAIGLGGSGNTIYF.

A few counts support this clone. The J gene is TRBJ2-5, the V gene TRBV7-2; 7 bases are a match to TRBD1. The V segment lost 5 bases and the J segment 13 bases; nucleotides outside the gene matches: 13. The CDR3 spans 13 residues. CDR1 and CDR2 from the germline V gene are SGHTA and FQGNSA. The CDR3 nucleotides are TGTGCCAGCAGCCCCGGCGACAGGGCCAAAGCGTACTTC. This encodes CASSPGDRAKAYF.

This clone was counted between two and nine times. This rearrangement joins TRBV10-3 to TRBJ2-5; TRBD2 might be the D (8 bases). V lost 10 bases, J lost 10 bases, and 22 bases lay in between. This CDR3 is built from 13 residues. Germline CDR1 is ENHRY and CDR2 is SYGVKD. CDR3 protein: CATGLAPQGDQYF. The CDR3 DNA reads TGTGCCACAGGACTAGCCCCGCAGGGGGACCAGTACTTC.

This chain joins TRBV2 and TRBJ2-1; 14 bases line up with TRBD2. This CDR3 is built from 15 residues. Germline lookup yields CDR1 SNHLY and CDR2 FYNNEI. V lost 6 bases and J lost 5; bases outside the gene matches: 3. For the CDR3, the DNA is TGTGCCAGCAGCGGACTAGCGGGAGGTCACAATGAGCAGTTCTTC. Translating gives CASSGLAGGHNEQFF.

This chain joins TRBV5-6 and TRBJ2-1; D ambiguous. The CDR3 totals 15 residues. Trimming removed 5 bases from V and 6 bases from J, with 18 bases in between. Looked up from germline, CDR1 is SGHDT and CDR2 is YYEEEE. The CDR3 bases are TGTGCCAGCAGTCTACCCCGCCGGACCCTCAATGAGCAGTTCTTC. This sequence encodes CASSLPRRTLNEQFF.

The sample holds a few counts of this clone. The chain is built from TRBV18 and TRBJ2-5; 11 positions agree with TRBD1. Germline V CDR1 and CDR2: KGHSH, LQKENI. The V and J ends lost 1 base and 2 bases, in that order; junction bases with no gene match: 12. There are 19 residues in the CDR3. Written as DNA, the CDR3 is TGTGCCAGCTCACCACTGTTCGCCCCGGGACAGGGGGGGCAAGAGACCCAGTACTTC. Protein sequence: CASSPLFAPGQGGQETQYF.

This clone showed up just a few times. The rearrangement links TRBV7-9 to TRBJ2-5; unclear D gene. There are 12 residues in the CDR3. Germline-derived CDR1 and CDR2 are SEHNR and FQNEAQ (reference sequence). V lost 5 bases to trimming and J lost 2 bases, with 6 bases between them. The CDR3 region is CASSRQQETQYF. Written as DNA, the CDR3 is TGTGCCAGCAGCCGGCAACAAGAGACCCAGTACTTC.

The rearrangement links TRBV7-8 to TRBJ2-7; 9 positions agree with TRBD2. Germline values: CDR1 SGHVS, CDR2 FQNEAQ. V lost 1 base and J lost 2; bases outside the gene matches: 3. The CDR3 loop spans 15 amino acids. The CDR3 DNA reads as TGTGCCAGCAGCTTAGTTCTAGCGGGGCCCTACGAGCAGTACGTC. This sequence encodes CASSLVLAGPYEQYV.

The sample holds a few counts of this clone. The rearrangement joins TRBV7-2 to TRBJ1-3; TRBD1 matches at 8 bases. V gave up 1 base and J gave up 0 bases; unmatched junction bases: 5. The CDR3 loop spans 17 amino acids. Germline lookup yields CDR1 SGHTA and CDR2 FQGNSA. The CDR3 reads CASSLDFGTGSGNTIYF. The CDR3 DNA is TGTGCCAGCAGCTTAGATTTCGGGACAGGCTCTGGAAACACCATATATTTT.

In its sample, this clone was seen a few times. This sequence joins TRBV7-9 and TRBJ1-1; no definite D call. Trimming took off 6 bases at V and 1 base at J, with 12 bases between the two ends. This CDR3 is 14 amino acids long. The germline V gene has CDR1 SEHNR and CDR2 FQNEAQ (reference sequence). The CDR3 protein is CASSFGVGNTEAFF. CDR3 DNA: TGTGCCAGCAGTTTTGGGGTTGGGAACACTGAAGCTTTCTTT. The full variable domain, completed using reference TRBV7-9 and TRBJ1-1, is DTGVSQNPRHKITKRGQNVTFRCDPISEHNRLYWYRQTLGQGPEFLTYFQNEAQLEKSRLLSDRFSAERPKGSFSTLEIQRTEQGDSAMYLCASSFGVGNTEAFFGQGTRLTVV.

The chain combines TRBV5-4 with TRBJ2-3; TRBD2 aligns across 9 bases. J lost 1 base, V lost 3 bases, and 3 bases had no gene match. This CDR3 spans 15 amino acids. Germline CDR1 and CDR2: SGHNT and YYREEE (reference sequence). In nucleotides, the CDR3 is TGTGCCAGCAGCTCTCCTAGCGGGGGCACAGATACGCAGTATTTT. Translating gives CASSSPSGGTDTQYF.

This clone was recorded a few times. This chain uses TRBV5-1 with TRBJ2-3; 9 bases fit TRBD2. Trimming took 7 bases from V and 5 from J; bases not matched to a gene: 11. CDR3 length equals 15 residues. Germline assignment: CDR1 SGHRS and CDR2 YFSETQ. The CDR3 loop reads CASVREGLGGDTQYF. As DNA, the CDR3 is TGCGCCAGCGTGCGGGAGGGCCTTGGGGGAGATACGCAGTATTTT.

This clone was counted between two and nine times. The rearrangement joins TRBV11-2 to TRBJ2-6, with no clear D. With 0 bases removed from V and 1 base from J, the gap between germline ends came to 4 bases. Germline lookup yields CDR1 SGHAT and CDR2 FQNNGV. This CDR3 contains 15 residues. The CDR3 nucleotides are TGTGCCAGCAGCTTAGAACTGTCTGGGGCCAACGTCCTGACTTTC. Its translation: CASSLELSGANVLTF. The full variable domain, its missing parts supplied by reference TRBV11-2 and TRBJ2-6, is EAGVAQSPRYKIIEKRQSVAFWCNPISGHATLYWYQQILGQGPKLLIQFQNNGVVDDSQLPKDRFSAERLKGVDSTLKIQPAKLEDSAVYLCASSLELSGANVLTFGAGSRLTVL.

The J gene is TRBJ2-1, the V gene TRBV15; TRBD2 is a possible D gene (6 bases). The V end was cut by 5 bases, the J end by 13 bases, with 12 bases between. Germline V gene sequence: CDR1 LNHNV, CDR2 YYDKDF (reference sequence). CDR3 length equals 11 residues. CDR3 DNA sequence: TGTGCCACCAGCGCACCACTAGCCCAGTTCTTC. Translation gives CATSAPLAQFF.

This clone showed up just a few times. J is TRBJ2-3 and V is TRBV2; D is unclear. The ends were cut back, 4 bases at V and 4 bases at J, with 6 bases in the middle. The germline V gene encodes CDR1 SNHLY and CDR2 FYNNEI. The CDR3 is made up of 12 amino acids. The CDR3 protein is CASSGLADTQYF. CDR3 coding DNA: TGTGCCAGCAGTGGGCTAGCAGATACGCAGTATTTT.

This clone has just a few counts. The chain has TRBV2 and TRBJ2-7; D unresolved. The CDR3 totals 15 residues. The V and J ends lost 3 bases and 4 bases respectively, with 16 bases between them. CDR1 and CDR2 (germline): SNHLY, FYNNEI. CDR3 amino acids: CASSEAPNKEYEQYV. The CDR3 nucleotides are TGTGCCAGCAGTGAGGCGCCCAATAAGGAGTACGAGCAGTACGTC.

The chain carries TRBV7-3 and TRBJ1-2, with TRBD1 as a possible D gene (5 bases). Germline CDR1 and CDR2: SGHTA and FQGTGA. The CDR3 extends over 13 amino acids. V shed 5 bases and J shed 8 bases, with 15 bases lying between them. CDR3 sequence: CASSPDIGRGYTF. CDR3 bases: TGTGCCAGCAGCCCGGACATTGGAAGAGGCTACACCTTC.

A few counts support this clone. This chain links TRBV29-1 with TRBJ1-1, with D possibly matching TRBD1 (6 bases). The germline gives CDR1 SQVTM, CDR2 ANQGSEA. This CDR3 is built from 14 residues. Trimming removed 4 bases from V and 1 base from J, with 13 bases in between. CDR3 residues: CSVGIPGANTEAFF. In DNA, the CDR3 is TGCAGCGTTGGGATCCCAGGGGCGAACACTGAAGCTTTCTTT.

In this sample, this clone turned up a few times. This chain joins TRBV19 and TRBJ2-1, with 8 bases matching TRBD1. Losses at the gene ends were 9 bases for V and 0 bases for J; bases not matched to a gene: 19. The CDR3 length is 19 residues. Germline V gene sequence: CDR1 LNHDA, CDR2 SQIVND (reference sequence). The CDR3 is CASSPRGTGVTGSYNEQFF. CDR3 DNA sequence: TGTGCCAGCAGCCCTCGGGGGACAGGTGTTACTGGCTCCTACAATGAGCAGTTCTTC.

This clone showed up just a few times. This sequence joins TRBV9 and TRBJ2-7, with 11 nucleotides matching TRBD2. The CDR3 is made up of 15 amino acids. CDR1 is SGDLS and CDR2 is YYNGEE in the germline V gene. V shed 4 bases and J 2 bases; nucleotides not matched to a gene: 5. The CDR3 protein is CASSKLAGDPYEQYF. CDR3 DNA sequence: TGTGCCAGCAGCAAACTAGCGGGGGACCCCTACGAGCAGTACTTC.